Shown below are 27 T cell receptor beta chains from a single sample sequenced in a study of blood T cell repertoires in COVID-19. TCRdb keeps only in-frame clones here, not all; method: immunoSEQ multiplex PCR. The data hold some 150,000 clones, with about 85% observed a single time. The material sequenced was peripheral blood. The receptors shown here come from a woman older than 75 in a cohort sampled during active or convalescent COVID-19.

V usage is TRBV28 and J usage is TRBJ2-5; D is unresolved. This CDR3 comprises 13 residues. Germline V gene data show CDR1 as MDHEN and CDR2 as SYDVKM. With 8 bases removed from V and 9 bases from J, the gap between germline ends came to 19 bases. CDR3 protein: CASGHLGEVAQYF. For the CDR3, the DNA is TGTGCCAGCGGGCACCTTGGCGAAGTTGCCCAGTACTTC.

V and J are TRBV10-3 and TRBJ2-5; the match to TRBD1 covers 7 bases. CDR1 and CDR2 (germline): ENHRY, SYGVKD. This CDR3 has 14 residues. The trim removed 0 bases at V and 4 bases at J, leaving 2 bases unmatched. The CDR3 nucleotides are TGTGCCATCAGTGAGTCCCGACAGGGAGAGACCCAGTACTTC. This codes for CAISESRQGETQYF.

The gene calls are TRBV3-1 (or the pseudogene TRBV3-2) and TRBJ1-5, with D uncertain. The CDR3 length is 12 residues. Germline lookup yields CDR1 LGHDT and CDR2 YNNKEL (reference sequence). Trimming took 5 bases from V and 11 from J, leaving 13 bases between them. This CDR3 reads CASSASGAAQHF. CDR3 nucleotides: TGTGCCAGCAGCGCCTCTGGAGCGGCCCAGCATTTT.

The chain recombines TRBV7-2 with TRBJ2-3; maybe TRBD1 (5 bases). Germline CDR1 and CDR2: SGHTA and FQGNSA. The CDR3 sequence is 13 residues long. V was trimmed by 1 base and J by 9 bases, leaving 11 bases between them. The CDR3 reads CASSLEVAGTQYF. The CDR3 DNA sequence: TGTGCCAGCAGCTTAGAGGTAGCAGGGACGCAGTATTTT.

The V call is TRBV13, the J call TRBJ1-3; unclear D gene. The V and J ends lost 2 bases and 2 bases respectively, with 10 bases between them. Germline V lookup: CDR1 PRHDT, CDR2 FYEKMQ (reference sequence). The CDR3 length is 15 residues. The CDR3: CASSLLSFAGNTIYF. The CDR3 bases are TGTGCCAGCAGCTTATTATCCTTCGCTGGAAACACCATATATTTT. Variable domain in full (rest from reference TRBV13 and TRBJ1-3): AAGVIQSPRHLIKEKRETATLKCYPIPRHDTVYWYQQGPGQDPQFLISFYEKMQSDKGSIPDRFSAQQFSDYHSELNMSSLELGDSALYFCASSLLSFAGNTIYFGEGSWLTVV.

The V call is TRBV14, the J call TRBJ1-2; TRBD1 agrees at 7 bases. CDR1 is SGHDN, CDR2 FVKESK, per germline. This CDR3 contains 16 residues. Trimming cost V 1 base and J 4 bases; bases outside gene matches: 9. The CDR3: CASSQAWQGGLYGYTF. CDR3 bases: TGTGCCAGCAGCCAAGCTTGGCAGGGGGGTCTCTATGGCTACACCTTC.

The chain has TRBV5-4 and TRBJ1-1, with D unresolved. CDR1 and CDR2 (germline): SGHNT, YYREEE (reference sequence). CDR3 length: 13 amino acids. V shed 4 bases and J shed 1 base, with 8 bases lying between them. The CDR3 is CASSKQPNTEAFF. CDR3 nucleotides: TGTGCCAGCAGCAAACAACCGAACACTGAAGCTTTCTTT.

V is TRBV7-8 and J is TRBJ2-5; D gene uncertain. CDR3 size: 12 residues. V lost 2 bases and J 5 bases, leaving 6 bases between the germline ends. The germline V gene encodes CDR1 SGHVS and CDR2 FQNEAQ. This CDR3 is CASSLIEETQYF. CDR3 sequence (DNA): TGTGCCAGCAGCTTAATCGAGGAGACCCAGTACTTC. The whole variable domain, filled in from reference TRBV7-8 and TRBJ2-5, reads GAGVSQSPRYKVAKRGQDVALRCDPISGHVSLFWYQQALGQGPEFLTYFQNEAQLDKSGLPSDRFFAERPEGSVSTLKIQRTQQEDSAVYLCASSLIEETQYFGPGTRLLVL.

This clone was counted only a few times. The V gene is TRBV2, the J gene TRBJ1-5; perhaps TRBD1 as D (5 bases). Per germline, CDR1 SNHLY and CDR2 FYNNEI. The CDR3 loop spans 13 amino acids. With 4 bases removed from V and 6 bases from J, the gap between germline ends came to 10 bases. CDR3 protein: CASSAQVIQPQHF. The CDR3, as DNA: TGTGCCAGCAGTGCACAGGTCATTCAGCCCCAGCATTTT.

This rearrangement joins TRBV11-2 to TRBJ2-7, with a weak D call TRBD1 (5 bases). V lost 3 bases and J lost 9, with 15 bases in between. Germline V gene lookup returns CDR1 SGHAT and CDR2 FQNNGV. This CDR3 has 13 amino acids. CDR3 nucleotides: TGTGCCAGCAGCTTCGGATCCGTGGGGCGGCAGTACTTC. It codes for CASSFGSVGRQYF.

The rearrangement links TRBV10-3 to TRBJ1-1; the D gene is possibly TRBD1 (5 bases). CDR1 is ENHRY, CDR2 SYGVKD, per germline. Trimming removed 11 bases at V and 0 bases at J, with 25 bases between. This CDR3 comprises 17 residues. CDR3 residues: CAASMTVTNILNTEAFF. Written as DNA, the CDR3 is TGTGCCGCAAGCATGACAGTAACTAACATCTTGAACACTGAAGCTTTCTTT.

This clone showed up just once. The V and J genes are TRBV15 and TRBJ1-4, with 7 positions matching TRBD1. The CDR3 extends over 16 amino acids. Trimming removed 3 bases from V and 4 bases from J; junction bases left unmatched: 8. Germline lookup yields CDR1 LNHNV and CDR2 YYDKDF (reference sequence). CDR3 loop: CATSRLPGQSNEKLFF. CDR3 bases: TGTGCCACCAGCAGGCTTCCGGGACAGAGTAATGAAAAACTGTTTTTT.

The chain has TRBV30 and TRBJ2-1, with 8 bases lining up with TRBD2. Trimming took 1 base from V and 4 from J; bases not matched to a gene: 6. CDR3 length: 15 amino acids. The germline V gene has CDR1 GTSNPN and CDR2 SVGIG (reference sequence). The CDR3, as DNA: TGTGCCTGGAGTGCAGGACTAGCAGTTTACAATGAGCAGTTCTTC. Translating it yields CAWSAGLAVYNEQFF.

V gene TRBV27 combines with J gene TRBJ1-3; the D gene is possibly TRBD1 (5 bases). Between the trimmed V and J ends, which lost 3 bases and 2 bases, there was a span of 11 bases. CDR3 length: 15 amino acids. Germline V gives CDR1 MNHEY, CDR2 SMNVEV (reference sequence). The CDR3 loop is CASSLEGWAGNTIYF. The DNA for the CDR3 is TGTGCCAGCAGTTTGGAGGGGTGGGCTGGAAACACCATATATTTT.

This chain links TRBV21-1 with TRBJ2-2; the table gives TRBD1 as D, unverified against the DNA. TRBV21-1 is labeled a pseudogene. CDR3 length equals 17 residues. The DNA for the CDR3 is TGTGCCAGCAGCAAAGCTTCCCTAGGGACACTAGACGGGGAGCTGTTTTTT. It codes for CASSKASLGTLDGELFF.

Regarding this clone: The sample carries other DNA sequences with the same CDR3. The chain carries TRBV5-1 and TRBJ2-1, with 15 bases that match TRBD2. This CDR3 has 16 amino acids. CDR1 and CDR2 from the germline V gene are SGHRS and YFSETQ. V gave up 3 bases and J gave up 7 bases; unmatched junction bases: 5. This CDR3 is CASSSGLAGGLNEQFF. As DNA, the CDR3 is TGCGCCAGCAGCTCGGGACTAGCGGGAGGACTGAATGAGCAGTTCTTC. Variable domain in full (rest from reference TRBV5-1 and TRBJ2-1): KAGVTQTPRYLIKTRGQQVTLSCSPISGHRSVSWYQQTPGQGLQFLFEYFSETQRNKGNFPGRFSGRQFSNSRSEMNVSTLELGDSALYLCASSSGLAGGLNEQFFGPGTRLTVL.

V gene TRBV5-4 combines with J gene TRBJ1-1, with TRBD1 as a possible D gene (5 bases). With 6 bases removed from V and 0 bases from J, the gap between germline ends came to 15 bases. From germline, CDR1 is SGHNT and CDR2 YYREEE (reference sequence). The CDR3 covers 15 residues. The CDR3 is CASTMAGRLNTEAFF. The CDR3 DNA is TGTGCCAGCACCATGGCGGGACGGTTGAACACTGAAGCTTTCTTT.

The V call is TRBV3-1 (or the pseudogene TRBV3-2), the J call TRBJ2-3; 10 bases agree with TRBD2. V shed 7 bases and J 1 base; nucleotides not matched to a gene: 2. Germline loops: CDR1 LGHDT, CDR2 YNNKEL (reference sequence). The CDR3 extends over 14 amino acids. The CDR3 region has the DNA TGTGCCAGCAAAGGGACTAGCGGCACAGATACGCAGTATTTT. Amino acid sequence: CASKGTSGTDTQYF.

V usage is TRBV19 and J usage is TRBJ2-5; D ambiguous. The CDR3 sequence is 14 residues long. Trimming pared 5 bases from V and 5 bases from J, leaving 15 bases between. Germline-derived CDR1 and CDR2 are LNHDA and SQIVND (reference sequence). The CDR3 is CASSASLGPETQYF. CDR3 coding DNA: TGTGCCAGTAGTGCGTCACTTGGGCCGGAGACCCAGTACTTC.

The genes are TRBV19 and TRBJ1-4; 7 nucleotides line up with TRBD1. The CDR3 loop spans 15 amino acids. Per the germline V gene, CDR1 is LNHDA and CDR2 is SQIVND (reference sequence). V lost 3 bases, J lost 5 bases, and 6 bases stayed unmatched. CDR3 sequence: CASSISTGLNEKLFF. The CDR3 DNA reads as TGTGCCAGTAGTATTTCGACAGGGTTGAATGAAAAACTGTTTTTT. Full variable domain (missing parts from reference TRBV19 and TRBJ1-4): DGGITQSPKYLFRKEGQNVTLSCEQNLNHDAMYWYRQDPGQGLRLIYYSQIVNDFQKGDIAEGYSVSREKKESFPLTVTSAQKNPTAFYLCASSISTGLNEKLFFGSGTQLSVL.

With regard to this clone: Additional DNA sequences in this sample encode the identical CDR3. The genes are TRBV11-2 and TRBJ1-2, with 12 positions matching TRBD1. V shed 4 bases and J 8 bases; nucleotides not matched to a gene: 14. This CDR3 has 17 residues. Germline V lookup: CDR1 SGHAT, CDR2 FQNNGV. Written as DNA, the CDR3 is TGTGCCAGCAGCTCTATTATTCGGGACAGGGGGCGGGGGGGCTACACCTTC. Translation: CASSSIIRDRGRGGYTF.

The J gene is TRBJ1-4, the V gene TRBV7-9, with 8 bases lining up with TRBD1. Trimming at V came to 1 base and at J to 7 bases, leaving 14 bases not matched to a gene. Germline CDR1 reads SEHNR; CDR2 reads FQNEAQ (reference sequence). The length of the CDR3 is 18 residues. The CDR3 protein is CASSLGSTGDLLGEKLFF. The CDR3 coding sequence is TGTGCCAGCAGCTTAGGTTCGACAGGGGACCTCCTAGGTGAAAAACTGTTTTTT.

The chain uses TRBV3-1 (or the pseudogene TRBV3-2) and TRBJ2-7, with a weak D call TRBD2 (7 bases). This CDR3 spans 15 amino acids. The V gene lost 1 base and the J gene lost 4 bases, with 14 bases spanning the gap. CDR1 is LGHDT and CDR2 is YNNKEL in the germline V gene (reference sequence). The CDR3 region is CASSQGRGGAYEQYV. The CDR3 DNA reads as TGTGCCAGCAGCCAAGGTCGAGGGGGGGCGTACGAGCAGTACGTC.

The chain links TRBV10-3 to TRBJ1-2; TRBD1 might be the D (5 bases). Germline CDR1 reads ENHRY; CDR2 reads SYGVKD. This CDR3 spans 15 amino acids. V was shortened by 6 bases and J by 4 bases, with 18 bases between the two germline ends. The CDR3 loop reads CAISQGDGSLYGYTF. The DNA of the CDR3 is TGTGCCATCAGCCAAGGGGATGGTTCGCTCTATGGCTACACCTTC.

The chain has TRBV3-1 (or the pseudogene TRBV3-2) and TRBJ2-1; 8 bases match TRBD2. V lost 3 bases, J lost 4 bases, and 2 bases stayed unmatched. The germline V gene has CDR1 LGHDT and CDR2 YNNKEL (reference sequence). This CDR3 is 14 amino acids long. CDR3 amino acids: CASSQGLVYNEQFF. The CDR3 DNA reads TGTGCCAGCAGCCAGGGACTAGTTTACAATGAGCAGTTCTTC.

This chain links TRBV21-1 with TRBJ2-7; TRBD2 reflects the table's D call only, with no check against the DNA. TRBV21-1 is noted as a pseudogene. CDR3 length: 14 amino acids. Here the CDR3 DNA reads TGTGCCAGCAGCGCTTCGGGGGTTAACTACGAGCAGTACGTC. Translating it yields CASSASGVNYEQYV.

This sequence joins TRBV7-2 and TRBJ1-1, with D unresolved. This CDR3 spans 15 amino acids. Trimming took off 3 bases at V and 5 bases at J, with 16 bases between the two ends. Germline V gives CDR1 SGHTA, CDR2 FQGNSA. The CDR3 sequence: CASSFGGRTITEAFF. DNA of the CDR3: TGTGCCAGCAGCTTTGGTGGGAGAACGATTACTGAAGCTTTCTTT.